This TCR beta chain comes out of a study of blood T cell repertoires in COVID-19 (dated by TCRdb to the early 2020s). Some background on the complete study: The collaborator samples originated in the United States, Italy and Spain and spanned the acute and convalescent phases of COVID-19. The prospective study material was composed of cDNA or gDNA derived from T cells, B-cell-depleted T cells, or PBMCs. Subjects who had been exposed to COVID-19, were actively infected with it, or had recovered from it provided the deeply sampled blood TCRbeta repertoires that made up the dataset. The repertoires were made available in a free public database intended to serve as a resource for research on the immune response to SARS-CoV-2. Samples came from the ongoing ImmuneRACE study (first 160 participants) plus 1,254 subjects from 6 global collaborators. Sample metadata almost always included a de-identified subject ID, COVID-19 status, age in years and sex. Where available, HLA class I and class II types were obtained from metadata supplied by the sample provider rather than from assay-based typing.

One collaborating source in Seattle enrolled patients during active infection and followed them longitudinally through the course of disease. Each collaborating institution followed its own protocols to collect whole blood in K2EDTA tubes. For TCRbeta analysis, collaborators shipped samples as frozen whole blood, isolated PBMCs, or DNA extracted from either of those sample types. Concerning this clone: Its target antigen remains unknown. No base-level quality is on record; no much larger clone is a single base apart.

The immunoSEQ Assay, a bias-controlled multiplex PCR, was used to amplify TCRbeta CDR3 regions from genomic DNA. The study's processing was this. The number of nucleated cells in each sample was estimated by amplification of reference gene primers within the assay. To quantify the absolute abundance of each unique TCRbeta CDR3 rearrangement, sequence reads were collapsed and filtered. For each sample, productive Simpson clonality was calculated as the square root of Simpson's diversity index across productive rearrangements. This immuneACCESS table, as held by TCRdb, lists in-frame sequences with V and J called but not all clones. Of the missing ones, under half trace to an unresolved V gene in checked studies; the others have no known cause. V, J and clone size are taken as reported in that table, and D and trimming were inferred from the DNA itself. The sample contains some 290,000 clones, just under 90% of them found a single time. The biggest ten clones account for over 8.5% of the sample.

Study-wide findings and limitations: Clinical and demographic metadata were provided uncurated, with the amount varying by source and participant.

Sequencing used peripheral blood. The sequence was collected from a woman in her 30s with COVID-19, enrolled during active disease.

The CDR3 loop reads CASRGRGYTF. Here is the DNA: TGTGCCAGCCGCGGCAGAGGCTACACCTTC. This chain is built from TRBV27 and TRBJ1-2, with the D segment identity uncertain. Spanning cysteine to phenylalanine, the CDR3 consists of 10 amino acids. The CDR3 DNA has 30 bases and is translated from base 1. Relative to germline, V is 8 bases shorter and J is 8 bases shorter, with 9 bases between their ends. Looking up the germline V gene (reference sequence) yields CDR1 MNHEY and CDR2 SMNVEV.